The entry below describes one T cell receptor beta chain. Its target is not known. This sample was included in a study of blood T cells in healthy people across ages. The study's findings and limits: TCR beta diversity per million T cells fell roughly linearly with age. Estimated diversity, derived from one million T cells, was regarded as an underestimate.

Primed by a sample-barcoded 5' primer and a J-beta primer mix, a second PCR proceeded for roughly 7 to 11 cycles. A single record per CDR3 protein comes from TCRdb applying MiXCR to the 5' RACE reads. The sample holds 1.4 million to 1.5 million distinct CDR3 sequences, 40% to 50% seen once. Trimming stripped 4 bases from V and 0 bases from J, with 15 bases between. Germline assignment: CDR1 MDHEN and CDR2 SYDVKM. The CDR3 extends over 16 amino acids. Aged roughly 6 to 90, donors were systemically healthy Caucasians from Russia. Peripheral blood was drawn, ten milliliters per donor. The sequenced sample consisted of blood. The gene calls are TRBV28 and TRBJ1-1; perhaps TRBD1 as D (6 bases). This clonotype originated in a woman under 30 in good health. CDR3 nucleotides: TGTGCCAGCAGTTGGACAGTAGGGGAAATGAACACTGAAGCTTTCTTT. Translation gives CASSWTVGEMNTEAFF.